The sequence of this T cell receptor beta chain was determined in a study of regulatory T cells in long-lasting Graves disease. This clonotype showed up many times. Its matching antigen is unknown. Study results and caveats: When disease was persistent, TRBV28, TRBJ1-2 and TRBJ2-5 were the favored segments. Accuracy might have suffered from few samples.

HTBI primers from iRepertoire and Arm-PCR of CDR3 regions yielded the TCR beta libraries. As processed by the authors: Across the samples, identification revealed approximately 66 TRBV and about 15 TRBJ segments. A single record per CDR3 protein comes from TCRdb applying MiXCR to the multiplex PCR reads. The V and J calls shown here were made by TCRdb, not taken from the authors' results. The sample carries a few hundred thousand distinct CDR3 sequences, about 22% recorded once. Time point indicated: persistent/refractory GD, antithyroid drugs over 5 years with positive TRAb. Generation of the TCR library employed RNA extracted from PBMCs. The source of the patients was an endocrinology department in Xi'an, China. The trim removed 4 bases at V and 8 bases at J, leaving 5 bases unmatched. Germline values: CDR1 SGHRS, CDR2 YFSETQ. The CDR3 length is 14 residues.

This receptor was obtained from a female donor with Graves disease. V and J are TRBV5-1 and TRBJ1-4, with 10 bases that match TRBD1. The specimen was peripheral blood mononuclear cells (PBMCs), collected when the disease was refractory, from a patient treated with antithyroid drugs. The CDR3 protein is CASSVGTGEEKLFF. In DNA, the CDR3 is TGCGCCAGCAGCGTAGGGACAGGGGAAGAAAAACTGTTTTTT.